This T cell receptor (beta chain) came from a study of beta chain features in type 1 diabetes. Every isolated RNA sample was fully reverse transcribed, so sequencing captured expressed TCRB transcripts. TCRdb's table, derived via immunoSEQ multiplex PCR, lists solely in-frame clones and lacks some. The sample carries 970,000 or so clones, 15% to 20% recorded once. CDR3 size: 15 residues. Looked up from germline, CDR1 is MDHEN and CDR2 is SYDVKM. V was clipped by 4 bases and J by 12 bases, with 25 bases between them. The TCR was taken from a woman under 30 in good health. The V gene is TRBV28, the J gene TRBJ2-7; D not certain. Material for sequencing was naive CD4+ T cells from blood. CDR3 nucleotides: TGTGCCAGCAGTTACCCCCGGCATGGTACGGGTGTCCTGTACTTC. This translates into CASSYPRHGTGVLYF.